Presented here are 12 T cell receptor beta chains from one specimen sequenced in a study of blood T cell repertoires in COVID-19 (TCRdb year 2020). The library was built by means of the immunoSEQ multiplex PCR assay. This is the immuneACCESS table as TCRdb keeps it, with only in-frame sequences that have V and J called. A part of the clones is gone; compared with another copy, unresolved V genes explain less than half, and the rest is unexplained. Here the sample has some 130,000 clones; nearly 70% occur a single time. The top ten hold 1.5% to 2% of the sample. The source material was peripheral blood. These receptor sequences come from a woman between 70 and 85 years old with acute or convalescent COVID-19.

The chain uses TRBV15 and TRBJ2-7, with TRBD1 identical over 10 bases. With 3 bases clipped from V and 0 bases from J, the junction kept 5 bases outside the gene matches. Germline V gives CDR1 LNHNV, CDR2 YYDKDF (reference sequence). CDR3 size: 16 residues. CDR3 sequence: CATSSGGQGFSYEQYF. DNA for the CDR3: TGTGCCACCAGCAGTGGGGGACAGGGGTTCTCCTACGAGCAGTACTTC.

This clone was seen a handful of times. CDR3 sequence: CASSTVTSGRAHEQYF. The CDR3 coding sequence is TGTGCCAGCAGCACCGTGACTAGCGGGAGGGCCCACGAGCAGTACTTC. This rearrangement joins TRBV7-9 to TRBJ2-7; 14 positions agree with TRBD2. Germline CDR1 is SEHNR and CDR2 is FQNEAQ (reference sequence). This CDR3 comprises 16 residues. Unmatched junction bases numbered 8, after V lost 5 bases and J lost 5 bases.

The chain is built from TRBV6-5 and TRBJ1-6; no definite D call. The CDR3 runs to 14 residues. Germline CDR1 MNHEY, CDR2 SVGAGI. The ends were cut back, 5 bases at V and 4 bases at J, with 9 bases in the middle. The CDR3 nucleotides are TGTGCCAGCAGTCCCACAGAGTATAATTCACCCCTCCACTTT. This codes for CASSPTEYNSPLHF.

The rearrangement links TRBV6-4 to TRBJ1-2, with 10 positions matching TRBD1. Trimming cost V 6 bases and J 2 bases; bases outside gene matches: 6. In germline, CDR1 is MRHNA, CDR2 SNTAGT. The CDR3 is 15 amino acids. The CDR3 bases are TGTGCCAGCAGGGAAGAGGGACAGGGGAACTATGGCTACACCTTC. Protein sequence: CASREEGQGNYGYTF.

The chain joins TRBV19 to TRBJ2-5; perhaps TRBD2 as D (6 bases). This CDR3 is built from 15 residues. V was cut by 1 base and J by 5 bases, with 14 bases left in between. The germline V gene encodes CDR1 LNHDA and CDR2 SQIVND (reference sequence). The CDR3 spells CASSIGEAYGETQYF. CDR3 DNA sequence: TGTGCCAGTAGTATAGGGGAGGCATACGGGGAGACCCAGTACTTC.

This rearrangement joins TRBV27 to TRBJ1-2, with D possibly being TRBD1 (6 bases). The CDR3 totals 14 residues. V was cut by 5 bases and J by 4 bases, with 14 bases left in between. The V gene's germline CDR1 is MNHEY and CDR2 SMNVEV (reference sequence). This chain's CDR3 is CASSPRGDTYGYTF. The CDR3 DNA is TGTGCCAGCAGTCCCCGAGGGGACACCTATGGCTACACCTTC.

The chain is built from TRBV5-8 and TRBJ2-5, with 9 bases lining up with TRBD2. The V gene's germline CDR1 is SGHTS and CDR2 YDEGEE. This CDR3 is 14 amino acids long. V shed 3 bases, J shed 1 base, and the junction held 1 base outside the gene matches. CDR3 sequence: CASSSRGGQETQYF. The CDR3 nucleotides read TGTGCCAGCAGCTCGCGGGGGGGCCAAGAGACCCAGTACTTC. Together with reference TRBV5-8 and TRBJ2-5, the CDR3 gives the full variable domain: EAGVTQSPTHLIKTRGQQATLRCSPISGHTSVYWYQQALGLGLQFLLWYDEGEERNRGNFPPRFSGRQFPNYSSELNVNALELEDSALYLCASSSRGGQETQYFGPGTRLLVL.

The chain joins TRBV25-1 to TRBJ2-1, with 12 bases identical to TRBD2. The germline V gene encodes CDR1 MGHDK and CDR2 SYGVNS. J was trimmed by 5 bases and V by 5 bases; bases with no gene match: 4. The CDR3 is 15 amino acids. CDR3: CASSRLAGVDNEQFF. The CDR3 DNA sequence: TGTGCCAGCAGTAGACTAGCGGGGGTGGACAATGAGCAGTTCTTC.

V gene TRBV5-8 combines with J gene TRBJ1-2, with 7 bases matching TRBD1. CDR1 and CDR2 (germline): SGHTS, YDEGEE. The V gene end was trimmed by 4 bases and the J gene end by 4 bases; junction bases not matched to a gene: 10. The CDR3 is 15 residues long. The CDR3 region is CASSPRVPGGYGYTF. CDR3 in DNA: TGTGCCAGCAGCCCGAGAGTCCCAGGGGGCTATGGCTACACCTTC.

The chain has TRBV30 and TRBJ2-6; D might be TRBD1 (6 bases). Per the germline V gene, CDR1 is GTSNPN and CDR2 is SVGIG (reference sequence). The V and J ends lost 0 bases and 4 bases respectively, with 13 bases between them. This CDR3 is built from 16 residues. CDR3 DNA: TGTGCCTGGAGTGTTGGGGGCGGTGGAGGGGCCAACGTCCTGACTTTC. It encodes CAWSVGGGGGANVLTF.

The table lists this clone with a few counts. This chain connects TRBV2 to TRBJ2-5; a weak D match, TRBD1 (6 bases). The V gene lost 0 bases and the J gene lost 4 bases, with 15 bases spanning the gap. The CDR3 is 16 amino acids. In germline, CDR1 is SNHLY, CDR2 FYNNEI. CDR3 DNA: TGTGCCAGCAGTGAAGCTTTAGGGGGAACGGGAGAGACCCAGTACTTC. Translating gives CASSEALGGTGETQYF.

J is TRBJ2-7 and V is TRBV27, with TRBD2 matching over 9 bases. The germline CDR1 and CDR2 sequences are MNHEY and SMNVEV (reference sequence). The CDR3 sequence is 15 residues long. The J segment lost 7 bases and the V segment lost 3 bases, leaving 10 bases of the junction unmatched. For the CDR3, the DNA is TGTGCCAGCAGTTTTAGGGCGGGGGGGGCAGGGGAGCAGTACTTC. Its translation is CASSFRAGGAGEQYF.